Listed below are T cell receptor beta chains from one sample, sequenced in a study of blood T cell repertoires in COVID-19. Profiled with immunoSEQ multiplex PCR; TCRdb holds only in-frame clones, not every one. The repertoire holds 100,000 to 150,000 clones, with over 75% as singletons. What was sequenced was peripheral blood. Receptors were obtained from a woman older than 75 with acute or convalescent COVID-19. CDR3s include the opening cysteine and the closing phenylalanine or tryptophan. The D gene is left open where the match is weak. Clone sizes are given selectively: once, few, many, or a class where the clone is expanded.

V	size	J	length	D	DNA	CDR3
TRBV7-2	NA	TRBJ2-5	16	NA	TGTGCCAGCAGCCTTGAGGGCACTAGTGGAGCGAGGACCCAGTACTTC	CASSLEGTSGARTQYF
TRBV6-5	NA	TRBJ1-2	15	NA	TGTGCCAGCAGTTACTCGACTGGGGGGAACTATGGCTACACCTTC	CASSYSTGGNYGYTF
TRBV29-1	NA	TRBJ1-1	14	NA	TGCAGCGTTGAATGGGGGGGATTGAACACTGAAGCTTTCTTT	CSVEWGGLNTEAFF
TRBV18	NA	TRBJ1-1	16	TRBD1	TGTGCCAGCTCACCCGCCCAACAGGGGCTGAACACTGAAGCTTTCTTT	CASSPAQQGLNTEAFF
TRBV28	NA	TRBJ1-2	12	NA	TGTGCCACACGGACAGAATTCTATGGCTACACCTTC	CATRTEFYGYTF
TRBV5-3	NA	TRBJ1-1	14	TRBD1	TGTGCCAGAAGCTTGGCAGAGGACAGGGTGAAAGCTTTCTTT	CARSLAEDRVKAFF
TRBV13	NA	TRBJ1-4	15	NA	TGTGCCAGCAGCTTAAAAACGGCAACTAATGAAAAACTGTTTTTT	CASSLKTATNEKLFF
TRBV5-4	NA	TRBJ1-2	13	NA	TGTGCCAGCAGCTTGGCGTCGGGAAATGGCTACACCTTC	CASSLASGNGYTF
TRBV5-1	NA	TRBJ2-5	16	TRBD2	TGCGCCAGCAGCCTCGGGACTAGCGGAACGAAAGAGACCCAGTACTTC	CASSLGTSGTKETQYF
TRBV28	NA	TRBJ1-2	12	NA	TGTGCCACATCCCCCCCCGGAGGAGGCTACACCTTC	CATSPPGGGYTF
TRBV28	NA	TRBJ1-2	13	NA	TGTGCCAGCAACCTCTCCAGGGACTATGGCTACACCTTC	CASNLSRDYGYTF
TRBV28	once	TRBJ1-1	15	NA	TGTGCCAGCAGTTTTCCAGGCGGGCTGAACACTGAAGCTTTCTTT	CASSFPGGLNTEAFF
TRBV19	NA	TRBJ2-5	15	NA	TGTGCCAGTAGTACCTCGACAGTGCCTGCCGAGACCCAGTACTTC	CASSTSTVPAETQYF
TRBV7-3	NA	TRBJ2-1	17	NA	TGTGCCAGCAGCTTAACTCCCCCGAGCGGACCCTACAATGAGCAGTTCTTC	CASSLTPPSGPYNEQFF
TRBV2	few	TRBJ1-3	12	NA	TGTGCCAGCAGTGAGGCCGGAAACACCATATATTTT	CASSEAGNTIYF
TRBV4-3	NA	TRBJ1-6	15	NA	TGCGCCAGCAGCCAAGCTGAAAACAGGGATTCACCCCTCCACTTT	CASSQAENRDSPLHF
TRBV6-2/TRBV6-3	NA	TRBJ1-1	15	NA	TGTGCCAGCAGCCCCCTGGGTAGGGGGGGGACTGAAGCTTTCTTT	CASSPLGRGGTEAFF
TRBV6-5	NA	TRBJ2-5	14	NA	TGTGCCAGCAGCGCCGCCGTTGGCCGGGGGACCCAGTACTTC	CASSAAVGRGTQYF
TRBV19	NA	TRBJ1-2	14	NA	TGTGCCAGTAGTATCCCCCGCGGGGTCTATGGCTACACCTTC	CASSIPRGVYGYTF
TRBV5-1	NA	TRBJ1-2	13	NA	TGCGCCAGCAGCCTTAAGATGGATTCCGGGTACACCTTC	CASSLKMDSGYTF
TRBV6-5	NA	TRBJ1-2	13	TRBD1	TGTGCCAGCAGTAACTGGGACAGCTATGGCTACACCTTC	CASSNWDSYGYTF
TRBV4-3	NA	TRBJ2-1	16	NA	TGCGCCAGCAGCCAAGAGTGGGCAGGGACCTACAATGAGCAGTTCTTC	CASSQEWAGTYNEQFF
TRBV4-1	NA	TRBJ2-7	15	TRBD1	TGCGCCAGCAGACGCAACAGGGGTGACTCCTACGAGCAGTACTTC	CASRRNRGDSYEQYF
TRBV5-4	NA	TRBJ2-5	13	TRBD1	TGTGCCAGCAGCTTGGGACAGGGAGAGACCCAGTACTTC	CASSLGQGETQYF
TRBV28	NA	TRBJ1-6	11	NA	TGTGCCAGCAGTTTTCGGGAACCCCTCCACTTT	CASSFREPLHF
TRBV6-5	NA	TRBJ2-5	15	NA	TGTGCCAGCAGGAAACTACAGCGGCCGCAAGAGACCCAGTACTTC	CASRKLQRPQETQYF
TRBV18	NA	TRBJ1-2	12	NA	TGTGCCAGTGACAGGAATGACTATGGCTACACCTTC	CASDRNDYGYTF
TRBV6-5	NA	TRBJ1-5	13	NA	TGTGCCAGCACTAGCGGGAGGGACCAGCCCCAGCATTTT	CASTSGRDQPQHF
TRBV11-1	NA	TRBJ1-4	14	NA	TGTGCCAGCAGCCGACAGGCTAATAATGAAAAACTGTTTTTT	CASSRQANNEKLFF
TRBV4-2	NA	TRBJ2-3	15	TRBD2	TGTGCCAGCAGCCAAGACCCGGGAGGGGCAGATACGCAGTATTTT	CASSQDPGGADTQYF
TRBV15	NA	TRBJ1-5	14	NA	TGTGCCACCAGCAGGTCCACAGGGCCTCAGCCCCAGCATTTT	CATSRSTGPQPQHF
TRBV6-5	NA	TRBJ1-3	13	NA	TGTGCCAGCCGAAAGGAAGGGGTGGACACCATATATTTT	CASRKEGVDTIYF
TRBV4-3	NA	TRBJ1-4	17	NA	TGCGCCAGCAGCCAAGAGCCCCCATGGGGCCTAGGTGAAAAACTGTTTTTT	CASSQEPPWGLGEKLFF
TRBV7-2	NA	TRBJ1-1	14	TRBD1	TGTGCCAGCAGCTTCTGGGGACAGGGTACTGAAGCTTTCTTT	CASSFWGQGTEAFF
TRBV6-5	NA	TRBJ1-5	14	TRBD1	TGTGCCAGCGGATCCGGGACAGGACATCAGCCCCAGCATTTT	CASGSGTGHQPQHF
TRBV7-3	NA	TRBJ2-2	14	TRBD1	TGTGCCAGCAGCCCGGGACAGACCACCGGGGAGCTGTTTTTT	CASSPGQTTGELFF